The entry that follows covers one T cell receptor (beta chain) sequence. The antigen is unknown. Time point denoted: week 35, safety follow-up. In every dose of vaccine, 300 ug of mutant IDH1 20-mer peptide was given alongside topical imiquimod. The V segment lost 5 bases and the J segment 3 bases; nucleotides outside the gene matches: 11. Germline lookup yields CDR1 PRHDT and CDR2 FYEKMQ (reference sequence). This CDR3 region has 17 residues. The table came from immunoSEQ multiplex PCR; TCRdb's copy has only in-frame clones and leaves some out. The table has around 54,000 clones, roughly nine tenths seen once. The source of the sample is a study of a mutant IDH1 vaccine in newly diagnosed glioma.

The genes are TRBV13 and TRBJ2-2; 8 positions match TRBD1. The TCR sequence derives from a man aged 40-49 years with glioma. This specimen was PBMCs, taken from a glioma patient whose treatment included an IDH1 peptide vaccine. CDR3 bases: TGTGCCAGCAGCCTTTATGTTGGACAGGGTTACACCGGGGAGCTGTTTTTT. Its translation: CASSLYVGQGYTGELFF.